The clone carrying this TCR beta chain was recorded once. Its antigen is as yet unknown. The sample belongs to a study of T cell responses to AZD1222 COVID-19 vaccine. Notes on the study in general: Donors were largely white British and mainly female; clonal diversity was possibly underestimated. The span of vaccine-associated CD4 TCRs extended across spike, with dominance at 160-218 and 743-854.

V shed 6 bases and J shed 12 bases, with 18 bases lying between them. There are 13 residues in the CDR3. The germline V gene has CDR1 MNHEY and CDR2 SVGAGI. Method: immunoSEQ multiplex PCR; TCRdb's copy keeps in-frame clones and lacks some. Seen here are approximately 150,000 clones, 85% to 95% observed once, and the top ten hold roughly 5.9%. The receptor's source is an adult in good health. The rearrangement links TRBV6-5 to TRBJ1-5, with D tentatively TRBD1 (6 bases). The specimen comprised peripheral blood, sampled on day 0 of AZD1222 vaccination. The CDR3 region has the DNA TGTGCCAGCAGGCCCATCGGGACATATGTCCAGCATTTT. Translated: CASRPIGTYVQHF.